This T cell receptor beta chain was sequenced during a study of T cells in Graves' hyperthyroidism and ophthalmopathy. This CDR3 is built from 13 residues. Germline CDR1 reads MDHEN; CDR2 reads SYDVKM. Amplified regions were TCR beta CDR3 sequences from RNA transcripts. HTBI primers drove first-round RT-PCR of the TCR CDR3. TCRdb used MiXCR to reprocess the multiplex PCR reads, holding one entry per CDR3 protein. The profile shows about 520,000 distinct CDR3 sequences, less than 25% of them singletons. This clonotype was counted a few times. What it binds is not known. The junction shows a germline mismatch at one end, possibly a read error. For Graves' hyperthyroidism to be stable, ophthalmopathy could not progress within 18 months. Not enrolled were patients with uncontrolled infection, other autoimmune disease, pregnancy or lactation. The PBMCs were taken from around 10 ml of fresh peripheral blood.

Overall study findings and caveats: Most expanded thyroid clonotypes above 0.001 also appeared in blood.

Sequencing used blood. This TCR came from a man between 18 and 29 years old with Graves' hyperthyroidism. This chain uses TRBV28 with TRBJ2-4, with 9 bases that match TRBD1. Written as DNA, the CDR3 is TGTGCCAGCAGTTTAGGGACAGGGTACATTAAGTACTTC. Translated, it gives CASSLGTGYIKYF.